The clone carrying this TCR beta chain was counted between two and nine times. The sample originates from a study of blood T cell repertoires in COVID-19. Study information: Material from acute and convalescent COVID-19 was sourced from the United States, Italy and Spain. In each case, the material was cDNA or gDNA derived from T cells, B-cell-depleted T cells, or PBMCs.

Original handling: Amplification of reference gene primers provided the estimated nucleated cell counts. Sequenced by immunoSEQ multiplex PCR; TCRdb stores in-frame clones only, minus some. Clonal size and the V and J genes are those of that table, whereas D and trimming came from the DNA. In the table there are some 130,000 clones, about 78% of which are singletons. Germline lookup yields CDR1 LGHDT and CDR2 YNNKEL (reference sequence). The CDR3 length is 15 residues. Trimming removed 8 bases from V and 4 bases from J; junction bases left unmatched: 13. This chain connects TRBV3-1 (or the pseudogene TRBV3-2) to TRBJ1-2, with 7 positions matching TRBD1. The sequence derives from a man aged 55 to 70 who had recovered from COVID-19. Sequencing used peripheral blood. The CDR3 DNA follows: TGTGCCAGCGGAGGGGGGACAGCCACCCCCTATGGCTACACCTTC. Encoded protein: CASGGGTATPYGYTF.